This T cell receptor (beta chain) was recorded in a study of blood T cells in healthy people across ages. Study background: Template switching captured about one barcoded beta molecule per two T cells. General study points: Relative to aged donors, long-lived donors carried more naive CD4+ cells and displayed higher diversity. No conclusive comparison of naive versus antigen-experienced cells was possible with unsorted PBMCs.

With a J-beta primer mix and a sample-barcoded 5' primer, a second PCR ran roughly 6 to 12 cycles. TCRdb ran MiXCR on the 5' RACE reads and lists one entry per CDR3 protein. The table has 800,000 to 900,000 distinct CDR3 sequences, around two thirds seen once. Trimming took off 1 base at V and 5 bases at J, with 21 bases between the two ends. This CDR3 contains 17 residues. CDR1 MNHEY and CDR2 SVGEGT come from the germline V gene. A note on this clonotype: Antigen specificity is unknown.

Caucasian, healthy and from Russia, the donors were aged between about 6 and 90. The V and J genes are TRBV6-2 or TRBV6-3 and TRBJ2-7; D perhaps matches TRBD1 (6 bases). The sequencing input was blood. The source of this sequence is a man aged 25 to 40 in good health. CDR3 residues: CASSYLNRDTQRDEQYF. The DNA of the CDR3 is TGTGCCAGCAGTTACTTGAACCGGGACACCCAACGGGACGAGCAGTACTTC.